The TCR beta chain described here comes from a study of response to subunit inactivated influenza vaccine (dated by TCRdb to the late 2010s). With regard to the full study: Deep quantitative T cell receptor repertoire profiling was used in the study to track responses to a trivalent subunit inactivated influenza vaccine. Beyond this particular receptor, the publication reports: It was suggested by the authors that each seasonal influenza vaccination may recruit only a limited number of new T cells.

This clonotype has a handful of counts. This receptor's antigen is unknown. The sample holds no much larger clone one base away, and base qualities are not on file. The library relied on RT-PCR. The instrument was an Illumina HiSeq 2500. In-frame beta chains were kept once TCRdb had trimmed the public reads at Q25 with fastp and called clones with MiXCR. Rows merge per CDR3 protein into single entries with the most common DNA and genes. The sample table lists 250,000 to 350,000 distinct CDR3 sequences, approximately 21% of them with a count of one. About a tenth of the sample is taken by the ten largest. Including the terminal cysteine and phenylalanine, the CDR3 comprises 15 residues. Only CDR3 DNA is held: 45 bases, read in frame from base 1. From V the trimming removes 1 base and from J it removes 4 bases, while the gene matches leave 6 bases of the junction unaccounted for. Per the germline V gene, SGHDN is the CDR1 and FVKESK is the CDR2.

This sequence was found in a man between 50 and 75 years old who received an inactivated influenza vaccine. Donor details come from another sample of the same person, matched by shared clones. In this chain, TRBV14 is recombined with TRBJ2-7, with TRBD2 identical over 8 junction bases. Specimen: PBMCs from blood, collected less than 22 months after vaccination. The nucleotides read TGTGCCAGCAGCCAAGCTATAGCGGGGCTTTACGAGCAGTACTTC. This encodes CASSQAIAGLYEQYF.